These T cell receptor beta chains were read from a single sample in a study of cytomegalovirus exposure and HLA in healthy donors. Repertoires were generated with immunoSEQ multiplex PCR, while TCRdb's copy carries only in-frame clones and drops some. The sample gives approximately 110,000 clones, about 74% of which show up once; around 5% is in the top ten. The specimen was PBMCs. The receptors stem from a female donor in good health and CMV-seropositive. CDR3s include the opening cysteine and the closing phenylalanine or tryptophan. A D gene is named only where the DNA matches it firmly. Rows may omit the clone size; those that give it use once, few, many or a size class.

TRBV4-1	TRBD2	TRBJ2-1	NA	TGCGCCAGCAGCCAAGGACTAGCCCAGACCTATGAGCAGTTCTTC	CASSQGLAQTYEQFF
TRBV4-3	TRBD2	TRBJ2-7	once	TGCGCCAGCAGCCAAGGGCGGGGGGTTACCTACGAGCAGTACTTC	CASSQGRGVTYEQYF
TRBV19	NA	TRBJ1-2	NA	TGTGCCAGTAGCCGGTCGGGAGGGAGCTTAATCGGCTACACCTTC	CASSRSGGSLIGYTF
TRBV30	NA	TRBJ1-5	NA	TGTGCCTGGAGTGTACGGGCCAGGGGCAATCAGCCCCAGCATTTT	CAWSVRARGNQPQHF
TRBV9	NA	TRBJ1-1	NA	TGTGCCAGCAGCGCCACGGGACTCCCAAACACTGAAGCTTTCTTT	CASSATGLPNTEAFF
TRBV7-9	NA	TRBJ2-6	NA	TGTGCCAGCAGCTTAAGGTCACAGGCACACTCTGGGGCCAACGTCCTGACTTTC	CASSLRSQAHSGANVLTF
TRBV6-1	NA	TRBJ1-2	NA	TGTGCCAGCAGCCACTTGGGAGTTCGAGAAGGCTACACCTTC	CASSHLGVREGYTF
TRBV15	TRBD2	TRBJ2-1	once	TGTGCCACCAGCAGACCCCTCGGACTAGCGGGAGGAGTCAACAATGAGCAGTTCTTC	CATSRPLGLAGGVNNEQFF
TRBV5-1	NA	TRBJ1-1	NA	TGCGCCAGCAGCTTGCGGGCGATAAGAGGGAGGCTCAACACTGAAGCTTTCTTT	CASSLRAIRGRLNTEAFF
TRBV11-2	NA	TRBJ1-2	NA	TGTGCCAGCAGCTTAAATGCAGTTAACTATGGCTACACCTTC	CASSLNAVNYGYTF
TRBV28	TRBD2	TRBJ2-3	NA	TGTGCCAGCAGTTCACTACTAGCGGGTGACACAGATACGCAGTATTTT	CASSSLLAGDTDTQYF
TRBV7-3	TRBD2	TRBJ2-5	NA	TGTGCCAGCAGCCTGAGCGGGGGAAGGGAGACCCAGTACTTC	CASSLSGGRETQYF
TRBV2	NA	TRBJ1-6	few	TGTGCCTCCCACGGTGGGGGCTCACCCCTCCACTTT	CASHGGGSPLHF
TRBV9	TRBD1	TRBJ1-3	once	TGTGCCAGCAGCCCTACCCCGGACAGGGGGCGAGGAAACACCATATATTTT	CASSPTPDRGRGNTIYF
TRBV7-9	NA	TRBJ1-1	NA	TGTGCCAGCAGCTTCACCGGGGACACTGAAGCTTTCTTT	CASSFTGDTEAFF
TRBV27	NA	TRBJ1-4	once	TGTGCCAGCAGTACAGGGTTGGGAAAACTGTTTTTT	CASSTGLGKLFF
TRBV9	NA	TRBJ2-7	few	TGTGCCAGCAGCGTCGCTCCAGGGGTCTTCTCCGAGCAGTACTTC	CASSVAPGVFSEQYF
TRBV6-1	NA	TRBJ1-1	NA	TGTGCCAGCCGACTAAGGCGGCGGGACACTGAAGCTTTCTTT	CASRLRRRDTEAFF
TRBV11-2	NA	TRBJ1-2	few	TGTGCCAGCAGTGAGGACACTGACTCACTCTATGGCTACACCTTC	CASSEDTDSLYGYTF
TRBV11-1	NA	TRBJ1-1	NA	TGTGCCAGCACCTCAACTGCGGGCGGGGGGCGGACGAACACTGAAGCTTTCTTT	CASTSTAGGGRTNTEAFF
TRBV6-5	TRBD1	TRBJ1-3	NA	TGTGCCAGCAGGCCTGACAGGGCCTCTGGAAACACCATATATTTT	CASRPDRASGNTIYF
TRBV20-1	NA	TRBJ1-2	once	TGCAGTGCTAGAGATCGAGAAAGCTACACCTTC	CSARDRESYTF
TRBV6-6	TRBD1	TRBJ1-4	NA	TGTGCCAGCAGTACTCAGGGGGCACGTAATGAAAAACTGTTTTTT	CASSTQGARNEKLFF
TRBV10-3	NA	TRBJ2-3	few	TGTGCCATCAGTGTTGGAGCCGCCGATACGCAGTATTTT	CAISVGAADTQYF
TRBV7-9	NA	TRBJ1-1	NA	TGTTCCAGCAGCCAACACACAGGCGCTATGAACACTGAAGCTTTCTTT	CSSSQHTGAMNTEAFF
TRBV9	NA	TRBJ2-1	NA	TGTGCCAGCAGCATAGCCGGGACTCCATCAGACGAGCAGTTCTTC	CASSIAGTPSDEQFF
TRBV27	TRBD1	TRBJ2-7	NA	TGTGCCAGCAGTCTAAGGTCACAGGGGGTCTCGCAGTACTTC	CASSLRSQGVSQYF
TRBV5-1	TRBD2	TRBJ2-1	once	TGCGCCAGCAGCTTGGTAGGTAGCGGGGGTTACAATGAGCAGTTCTTC	CASSLVGSGGYNEQFF
TRBV5-1	TRBD1	TRBJ1-1	NA	TGCGCCAGCAGCCACTCGGGACAGGGTGGAGGGAACACTGAAGCTTTCTTT	CASSHSGQGGGNTEAFF
TRBV18	TRBD1	TRBJ2-1	NA	TGTGCCAGCTCAAGACAGGGAGCCTACAATGAGCAGTTCTTC	CASSRQGAYNEQFF
TRBV2	NA	TRBJ1-5	NA	TGTGCCAGCACAGGAGGGAGCCTCAATCAGCCCCAGCATTTT	CASTGGSLNQPQHF
TRBV28	NA	TRBJ2-7	NA	TGTGCCAGCATTCCCAGGGGTGGCTACCTTTTCAAGCAGTACTTC	CASIPRGGYLFKQYF
TRBV19	TRBD2	TRBJ2-3	NA	TGTGCCAGTAGTCTTGGAGCGGGGACCACAGATACGCAGTATTTT	CASSLGAGTTDTQYF
TRBV21-1	NA	TRBJ1-5	NA	TGTGCCAGCAGCGTTGGGACTCGTCTTCCTTATAGCAATCAGCCCCAGCATTTT	CASSVGTRLPYSNQPQHF
TRBV5-1	NA	TRBJ2-3	few	TGCGCCAGCAGCTTGTGGCGGGGCGTCGCAGATACGCAGTATTTT	CASSLWRGVADTQYF
TRBV5-1	TRBD2	TRBJ2-2	NA	TGCGCCAGCTCGAGCGGGACGAACACCGGGGAGCTGTTTTTT	CASSSGTNTGELFF
TRBV29-1	NA	TRBJ2-2	NA	TGCAGCGTTGACCGGAGGGTCGGGGAGCTGTTTTTT	CSVDRRVGELFF
TRBV11-2	NA	TRBJ2-5	NA	TGTGCCAGCAGCTTAGATCTGACTAGTGGGACCCAGTACTTC	CASSLDLTSGTQYF
TRBV11-2	NA	TRBJ2-2	NA	TGTGCCAGCAGCTCTTCGAACACCGGGGAGCTGTTTTTT	CASSSSNTGELFF
TRBV11-2	NA	TRBJ2-5	NA	TGTGCCAGCAGCTCGGGTCGGACCCAGTACTTC	CASSSGRTQYF
TRBV2	NA	TRBJ2-3	NA	TGTGCCAGCTGTGGACTAACAGATACGCAGTATTTT	CASCGLTDTQYF
TRBV7-3	TRBD2	TRBJ2-7	NA	TGTGCCAGCAGCCCCGGGGCCTCTAGCGGTAAGAGCTCCTACGAGCAGTACTTC	CASSPGASSGKSSYEQYF
TRBV27	NA	TRBJ1-2	NA	TGTGCCAGCAGTTTAACGGGGGATCGTTACACCTTC	CASSLTGDRYTF
TRBV27	TRBD2	TRBJ2-1	NA	TGTGCCAGCAGTTCTAGCGGGGGGCCCTACAATGAGCAGTTCTTC	CASSSSGGPYNEQFF
TRBV7-2	NA	TRBJ2-4	NA	TGTGCCAGCACCCCGGATGGGGCTCGGGCCAAAAACATTCAGTACTTC	CASTPDGARAKNIQYF
TRBV9	TRBD2	TRBJ2-1	few	TGTGCCAGCAGCGTGGCGGGGGGGAACAATGAGCAGTTCTTC	CASSVAGGNNEQFF
TRBV28	NA	TRBJ1-2	NA	TGTGCCAGCAGTTTAACGGGGAGAGCCTATGGCTACACCTTC	CASSLTGRAYGYTF
TRBV30	TRBD2	TRBJ2-7	NA	TGTGCCTGGAGAGGGCCTAGCGGTACCTCCTACGAGCAGTACTTC	CAWRGPSGTSYEQYF
TRBV28	NA	TRBJ1-2	NA	TGTGCCAGCAGGAGCGGGAACTATGGCTACACCTTC	CASRSGNYGYTF
TRBV19	NA	TRBJ1-1	NA	TGTGCCAGTAGTATGTCCGGAGAAATGAACACTGAAGCTTTCTTT	CASSMSGEMNTEAFF
TRBV4-3	NA	TRBJ2-3	NA	TGCGCCAGCAGCCAAGTGACCGGGAGCACAGATACGCAGTATTTT	CASSQVTGSTDTQYF
TRBV28	TRBD2	TRBJ2-3	NA	TGTGCCAGCGGCCCAGCGGGATGGGTAGATACGCAGTATTTT	CASGPAGWVDTQYF
TRBV27	NA	TRBJ1-6	once	TGTGCCAGCAGTTCGCTAAACTATAATTCACCCCTCCACTTT	CASSSLNYNSPLHF
TRBV2	TRBD2	TRBJ2-7	NA	TGTGCCAGCAGGGGGCTAGCGGGAGTCGGCGACGAGCAGTACTTC	CASRGLAGVGDEQYF
TRBV10-3	TRBD1	TRBJ2-4	NA	TGTGCCATCAGTGAAGCAGGGGGCGTGCGGTACTTC	CAISEAGGVRYF
TRBV6-1	NA	TRBJ1-1	NA	TGTGCCAGCAGTGAAAACAGGATGAACACTGAAGCTTTCTTT	CASSENRMNTEAFF
TRBV7-6	TRBD2	TRBJ2-1	NA	TGTGCCAGCAGCTTAGGGGGCGGGGGGGCCTTATACAATGAGCAGTTCTTC	CASSLGGGGALYNEQFF
TRBV10-1	NA	TRBJ2-6	NA	TGCGCCAGCACCTCCCGATTTGATTCTGGGGGCCTCGATTCTGGGGCCAACGTCCTGACTTTC	CASTSRFDSGGLDSGANVLTF
TRBV28	TRBD1	TRBJ1-2	NA	TGTGCCAGCAGTCTCACACAGGGGCACCTAGGCTACACCTTC	CASSLTQGHLGYTF